This entry concerns a single T cell receptor beta chain. Its cognate antigen has yet to be identified. No qualities accompany the bases; no much larger clone lies one base away. The record originates from a study of T cell changes during pregnancy in multiple sclerosis (dated by TCRdb to about 2019). For the study in its entirety: The study looked at changes in the T cell repertoire across pregnancy in women with multiple sclerosis.

Counted from cysteine to phenylalanine, this CDR3 has 13 amino acids. Only CDR3 DNA is held: 39 bases, read in frame from base 1. From a lookup of the germline V gene, CDR1 and CDR2 are MGHRA and YSYEKL. V loses 5 bases of germline sequence and J loses 7 bases, and the interval between the two ends is 12 bases. To prepare the library, the immunoSEQ multiplex PCR assay was applied. TCRdb's version of the immuneACCESS table is confined to in-frame rearrangements and falls short of the full clone set. An unresolved V gene accounts for under half of the shortfall where checked; the remainder is of unknown origin. The sample yields over 35,000 clones; roughly nine tenths were counted once. The top ten constitute roughly 0.5% of the sample.

The sequence derives from a female donor in good health, enrolled as a control in a pregnancy study. Here the chain combines TRBV4-1 and TRBJ1-5; matching of 5 bases hints at TRBD1 as the D gene. Sequences were derived from CD4+ T cells from peripheral blood mononuclear cells, sampled in the first trimester of pregnancy. CDR3 region: CASSRQREQPQHF. The DNA reads as follows: TGCGCCAGCAGCAGACAGCGCGAGCAGCCCCAGCATTTT.